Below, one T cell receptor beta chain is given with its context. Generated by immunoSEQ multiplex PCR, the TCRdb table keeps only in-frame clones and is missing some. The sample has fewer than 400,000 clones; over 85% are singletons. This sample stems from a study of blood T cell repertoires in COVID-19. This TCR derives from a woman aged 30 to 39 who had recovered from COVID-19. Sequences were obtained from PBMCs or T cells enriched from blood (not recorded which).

The chain's CDR3 is CASSLRWDSVNYGYTF. The CDR3 DNA reads as TGTGCCAGCAGCTTGAGATGGGACAGCGTTAACTATGGCTACACCTTC. V usage is TRBV5-6 and J usage is TRBJ1-2, with 7 bases matching TRBD1. The CDR3 contains 16 residues. With 1 base clipped from V and 1 base from J, the junction kept 7 bases outside the gene matches. Germline V lookup: CDR1 SGHDT, CDR2 YYEEEE.